This T cell receptor (beta chain) is from a study of OX40 agonist ivuxolimab in advanced cancers. Study-level information: Patients were infused with ivuxolimab every 2 weeks at 0.01 to 10 mg/kg. Partial responses occurred in Three dose-escalation patients, one with hepatocellular carcinoma and two with cutaneous melanoma.

Study-wide results and limits: The study found that CD8+ T cells averaged more expanded clones than CD4+. Among some nonresponders, normalized T-cell clonal expansion was also low.

Of note for this clone: Its specificity is not known.

V lost 0 bases to trimming and J lost 3 bases, with 19 bases between them. CDR3 length equals 18 residues. Sequencing was performed with immunoSEQ multiplex PCR; in TCRdb, only in-frame clones are kept and a portion is missing. The sample lists 45,000 to 50,000 clones, 70% to 90% occurring once. Sequenced here: CD4+ or CD8+ T cells sorted from blood, sampled in a trial of the OX40 agonist ivuxolimab. The clonotype was recovered from an adult with an advanced solid tumor such as melanoma, head and neck, liver or kidney cancer. The chain is built from TRBV23-1 and TRBJ2-3, with D possibly TRBD1 on 5 matching bases. TRBV23-1 is marked as an open reading frame, function uncertain. The CDR3 DNA follows: TGCGCCAGCAGTCAATCGCTCATTGACAGATTTATGACAGATACGCAGTATTTT. It yields the protein CASSQSLIDRFMTDTQYF.